This T cell receptor beta chain stems from a study of T cells after yellow fever vaccination (dated by TCRdb to the late 2010s). General notes on the study: The SMART-Seq v4 Ultra Low Input RNA kit was used to prepare libraries from fractions with low cell numbers. To track T-cell clones before and after primary and booster YFV17D yellow fever vaccination, bulk TCR alpha and beta repertoires were sequenced longitudinally. Two healthy male donors, one aged 18 to 29 and one aged 30 to 40 years, were included in the cohort. Blood was collected at multiple timepoints before and after primary and secondary immunization, and bulk PBMC replicates and cell subsets were isolated.

The treatment or condition label, read with the paper, signifies: live attenuated yellow fever vaccine strain. PBMCs were isolated from peripheral blood using a standard Ficoll-Paque protocol. CD4 and CD8 T-cell fractions were isolated with Dynabeads CD4 and CD8 positive selection kits. TriZol was used to extract RNA from bulk PBMCs, CD4 and CD8 fractions, and dextramer-positive and dextramer-negative fractions. The V and J ends are trimmed by 0 bases and 5 bases, leaving 13 bases between them. The germline V gene supplies CDR1 MNHNS and CDR2 SASEGT. Reading from cysteine to phenylalanine, the CDR3 counts 15 amino acids. The sequence is cut down to CDR3 DNA, 45 bases in frame from base 1. TCR cDNA was synthesized by 5'RACE template switching, which introduced a universal primer site and unique molecular identifiers. Priming of cDNA synthesis was performed from both the TCR alpha and TCR beta constant segments. Library amplification used two PCR steps, and the second PCR step added sample barcodes and sequencing adapters. Libraries were sequenced on Illumina HiSeq 2500 (2x100 bp) or NovaSeq (2x150 bp). The original pipeline was this. MIGEC handled demultiplexing of reads and collapsing into UMI consensus sequences, while MiXCR performed V(D)J alignment. Vaccine-responding clonotypes were defined with edgeR using replicate PBMC samples, requiring FDR below 0.01 and a log2 fold change above 5 up to day 15. Each bulk clonotype received a CD4 or CD8 identity based on whether the sequenced CD4 or CD8 repertoire contained that clonotype at higher abundance. The raw public reads went through TCRdb reprocessing: fastp at Q25, MiXCR clone calling, in-frame beta chains kept. Every CDR3 protein is listed once, alongside the most common genes and DNA of its rows. The V and J calls come from TCRdb's annotation, not from the publication. The sample table records a few hundred thousand distinct CDR3 sequences; 10% to 15% of these occur just once. Less than 0.55% of the sample lies in the top ten.

Overall study results and their limits: After the booster, most clones that had expanded after primary vaccination were detected again (almost 97% of CD4 and around 88% of CD8), suggesting broad maintenance of memory. Compared with the primary T-cell response, the secondary T-cell response was weaker but faster, peaking on day 5 rather than day 15. The study included only a couple of donors, which limits how far the findings can be generalized. A small fraction of clonotypes showed up in both the CD4 and CD8 compartments, probably as a result of convergent recombination. Because abundant contaminating clonotypes from the bulk population could be contained in FACS-sorted repertoires, computational filtering was required.

With regard to this clonotype: The specificity of this receptor is unknown. No base quality values were provided; no much bigger clone lies one nucleotide off.

The clonotype comes from a man younger than 45 who received the YFV17D yellow fever vaccine. Specimen: CD4+ T cells sorted from PBMCs, collected 45 days after the yellow fever booster vaccination. Recombination connected TRBV6-1 to TRBJ1-1, with a weak D call of TRBD1 (6 bases match). The bases are TGTGCCAGCAGTGAAGCCCTGCACAGGGATACTGAAGCTTTCTTT. This gives the protein CASSEALHRDTEAFF.